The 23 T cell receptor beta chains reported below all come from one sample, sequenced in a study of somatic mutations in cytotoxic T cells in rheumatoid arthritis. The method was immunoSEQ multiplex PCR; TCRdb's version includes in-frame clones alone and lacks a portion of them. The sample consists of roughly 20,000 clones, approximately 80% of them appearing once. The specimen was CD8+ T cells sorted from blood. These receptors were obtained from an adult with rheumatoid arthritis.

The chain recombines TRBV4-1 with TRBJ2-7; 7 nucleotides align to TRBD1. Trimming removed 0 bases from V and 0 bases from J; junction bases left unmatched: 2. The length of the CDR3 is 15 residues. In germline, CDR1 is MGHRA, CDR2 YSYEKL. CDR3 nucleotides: TGCGCCAGCAGCCAAGAGGGGGACAGCTCCTACGAGCAGTACGTC. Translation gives CASSQEGDSSYEQYV.

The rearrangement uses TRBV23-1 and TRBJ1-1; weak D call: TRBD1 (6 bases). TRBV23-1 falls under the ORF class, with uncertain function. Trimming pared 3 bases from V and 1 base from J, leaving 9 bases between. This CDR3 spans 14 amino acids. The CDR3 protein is CASSQRDTNTEAFF. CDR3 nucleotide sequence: TGCGCCAGCAGTCAGCGGGACACGAACACTGAAGCTTTCTTT.

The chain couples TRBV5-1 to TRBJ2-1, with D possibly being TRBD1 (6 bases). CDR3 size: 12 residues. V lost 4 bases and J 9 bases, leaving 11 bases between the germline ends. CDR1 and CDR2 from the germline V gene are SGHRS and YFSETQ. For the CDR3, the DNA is TGCGCCAGCAGCCTTACAGGGCCTGAGCAGTTCTTC. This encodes CASSLTGPEQFF.

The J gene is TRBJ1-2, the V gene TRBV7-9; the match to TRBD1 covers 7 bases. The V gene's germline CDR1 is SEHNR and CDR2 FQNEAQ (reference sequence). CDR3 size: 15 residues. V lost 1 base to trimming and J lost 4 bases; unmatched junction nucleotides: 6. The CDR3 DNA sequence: TGTGCCAGCAGCTTAGACGCCGGGACAGCCTATGGCTACACCTTC. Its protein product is CASSLDAGTAYGYTF.

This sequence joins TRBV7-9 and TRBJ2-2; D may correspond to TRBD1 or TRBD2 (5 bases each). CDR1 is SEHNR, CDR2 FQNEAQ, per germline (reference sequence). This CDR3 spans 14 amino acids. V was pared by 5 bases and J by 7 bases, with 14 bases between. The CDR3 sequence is CASSPLEGIGELFF. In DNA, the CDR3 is TGTGCCAGCAGCCCCCTTGAGGGGATCGGGGAGCTGTTTTTT.

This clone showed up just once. The CDR3 bases are TGTGCCAGCACCCCAAGAGTCGGACACCTACAGGAAGAGACCCAGTACTTC. Protein: CASTPRVGHLQEETQYF. The chain combines TRBV28 with TRBJ2-5; tentatively, D is TRBD1 (5 bases). Germline CDR1 and CDR2: MDHEN and SYDVKM. CDR3 length equals 17 residues. V lost 7 bases and J 3 bases, leaving 24 bases between the germline ends. The full variable domain, rest sourced from reference TRBV28 and TRBJ2-5, is DVKVTQSSRYLVKRTGEKVFLECVQDMDHENMFWYRQDPGLGLRLIYFSYDVKMKEKGDIPEGYSVSREKKERFSLILESASTNQTSMYLCASTPRVGHLQEETQYFGPGTRLLVL.

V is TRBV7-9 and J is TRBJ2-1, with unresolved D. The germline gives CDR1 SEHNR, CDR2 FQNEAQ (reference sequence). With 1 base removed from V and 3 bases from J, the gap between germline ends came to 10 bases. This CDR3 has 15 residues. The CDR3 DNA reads TGTGCCAGCAGCTTAGGAAACGGCTTCTACAATGAGCAGTTCTTC. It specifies CASSLGNGFYNEQFF.

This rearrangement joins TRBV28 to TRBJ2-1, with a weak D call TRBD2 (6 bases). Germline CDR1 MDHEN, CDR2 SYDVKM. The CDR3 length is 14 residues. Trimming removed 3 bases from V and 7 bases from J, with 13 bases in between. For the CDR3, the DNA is TGTGCCAGCAGTTTGGAGGGGTTGAGGAATGAGCAGTTCTTC. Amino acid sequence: CASSLEGLRNEQFF.

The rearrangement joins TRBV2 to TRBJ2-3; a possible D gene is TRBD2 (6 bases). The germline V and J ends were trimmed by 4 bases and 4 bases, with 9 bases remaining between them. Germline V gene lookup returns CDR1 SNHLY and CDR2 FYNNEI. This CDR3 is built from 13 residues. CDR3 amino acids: CASSGLVPDTQYF. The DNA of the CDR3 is TGTGCCAGCAGTGGACTAGTCCCAGATACGCAGTATTTT.

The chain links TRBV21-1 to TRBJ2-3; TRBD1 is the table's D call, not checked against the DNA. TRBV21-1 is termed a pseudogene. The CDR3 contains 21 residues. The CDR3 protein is CASSKALRPGQPQGGTDTQYF. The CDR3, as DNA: TGTGCCAGCAGCAAAGCGCTTCGGCCAGGACAGCCTCAAGGAGGCACAGATACGCAGTATTTT.

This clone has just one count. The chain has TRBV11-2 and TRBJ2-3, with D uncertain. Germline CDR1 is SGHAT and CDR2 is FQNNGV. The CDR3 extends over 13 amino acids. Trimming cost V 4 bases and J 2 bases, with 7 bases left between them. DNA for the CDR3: TGTGCCAGCAGCTGGGCCATCACAGATACGCAGTATTTT. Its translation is CASSWAITDTQYF.

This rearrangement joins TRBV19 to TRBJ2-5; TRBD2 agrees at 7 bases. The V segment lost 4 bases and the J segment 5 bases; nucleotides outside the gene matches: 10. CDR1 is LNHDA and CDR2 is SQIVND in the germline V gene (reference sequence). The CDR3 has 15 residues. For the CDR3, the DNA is TGTGCCAGTAGTAATGAGGGAGGGCCGTTTGAGACCCAGTACTTC. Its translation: CASSNEGGPFETQYF.

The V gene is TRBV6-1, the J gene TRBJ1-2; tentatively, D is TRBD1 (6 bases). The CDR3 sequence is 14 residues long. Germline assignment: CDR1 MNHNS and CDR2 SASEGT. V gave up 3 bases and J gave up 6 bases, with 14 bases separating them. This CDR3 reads CASSDNRVMNGYTF. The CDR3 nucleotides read TGTGCCAGCAGTGATAACAGGGTCATGAATGGCTACACCTTC.

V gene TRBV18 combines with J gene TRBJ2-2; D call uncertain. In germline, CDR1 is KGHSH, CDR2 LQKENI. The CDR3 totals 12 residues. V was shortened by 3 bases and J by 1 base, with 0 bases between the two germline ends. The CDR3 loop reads CASSPNTGELFF. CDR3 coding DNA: TGTGCCAGCTCACCGAACACCGGGGAGCTGTTTTTT. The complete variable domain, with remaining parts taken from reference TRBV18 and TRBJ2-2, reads NAGVMQNPRHLVRRRGQEARLRCSPMKGHSHVYWYRQLPEEGLKFMVYLQKENIIDESGMPKERFSAEFPKEGPSILRIQQVVRGDSAAYFCASSPNTGELFFGEGSRLTVL.

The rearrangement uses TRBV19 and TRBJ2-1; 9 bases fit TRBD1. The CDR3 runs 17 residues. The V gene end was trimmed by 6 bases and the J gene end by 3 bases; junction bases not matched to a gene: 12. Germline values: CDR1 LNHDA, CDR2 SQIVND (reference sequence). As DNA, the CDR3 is TGTGCCAGTAGATCCGGGACAGGGCGCAGATTCTACAATGAGCAGTTCTTC. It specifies CASRSGTGRRFYNEQFF.

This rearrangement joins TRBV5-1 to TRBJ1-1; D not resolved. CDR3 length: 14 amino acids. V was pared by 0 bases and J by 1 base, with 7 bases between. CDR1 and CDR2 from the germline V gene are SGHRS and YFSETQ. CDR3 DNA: TGCGCCAGCAGCTTGGCTACAGCGAACACTGAAGCTTTCTTT. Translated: CASSLATANTEAFF.

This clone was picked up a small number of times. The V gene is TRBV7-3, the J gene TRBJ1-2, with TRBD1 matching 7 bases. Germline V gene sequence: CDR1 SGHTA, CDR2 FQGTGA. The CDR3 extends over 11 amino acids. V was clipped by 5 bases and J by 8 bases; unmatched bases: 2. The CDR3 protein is CASSQGGGYTF. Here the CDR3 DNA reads TGTGCCAGCAGCCAAGGGGGCGGCTACACCTTC. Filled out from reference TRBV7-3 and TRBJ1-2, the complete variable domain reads GAGVSQTPSNKVTEKGKYVELRCDPISGHTALYWYRQSLGQGPEFLIYFQGTGAADDSGLPNDRFFAVRPEGSVSTLKIQRTERGDSAVYLCASSQGGGYTFGSGTRLTVV.

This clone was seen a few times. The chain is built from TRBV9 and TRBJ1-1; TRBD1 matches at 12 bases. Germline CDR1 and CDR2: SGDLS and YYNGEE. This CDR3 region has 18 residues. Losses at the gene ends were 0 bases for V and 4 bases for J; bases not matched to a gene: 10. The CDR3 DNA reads TGTGCCAGCAGCGTAGAGGGGGACAGGGGGCCGAAAGGCACTGAAGCTTTCTTT. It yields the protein CASSVEGDRGPKGTEAFF.

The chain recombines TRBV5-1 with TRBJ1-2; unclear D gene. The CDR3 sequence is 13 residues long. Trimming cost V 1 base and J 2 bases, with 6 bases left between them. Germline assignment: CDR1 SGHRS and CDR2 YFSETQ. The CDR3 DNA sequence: TGCGCCAGCAGCTTGAGCAGGAACTATGGCTACACCTTC. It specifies CASSLSRNYGYTF.

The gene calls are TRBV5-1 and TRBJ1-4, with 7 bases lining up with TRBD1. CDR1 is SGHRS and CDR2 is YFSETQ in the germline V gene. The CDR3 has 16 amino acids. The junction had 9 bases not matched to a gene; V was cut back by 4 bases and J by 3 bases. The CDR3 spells CASSASTGDANEKLFF. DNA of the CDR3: TGCGCCAGCAGCGCGTCCACAGGGGATGCTAATGAAAAACTGTTTTTT.

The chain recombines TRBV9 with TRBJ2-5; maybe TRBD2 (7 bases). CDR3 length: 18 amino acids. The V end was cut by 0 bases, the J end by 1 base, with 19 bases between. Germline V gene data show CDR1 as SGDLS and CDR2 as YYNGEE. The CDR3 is CASSVGAQGGGGQETQYF. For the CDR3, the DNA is TGTGCCAGCAGCGTAGGGGCACAGGGTGGGGGGGGCCAAGAGACCCAGTACTTC.

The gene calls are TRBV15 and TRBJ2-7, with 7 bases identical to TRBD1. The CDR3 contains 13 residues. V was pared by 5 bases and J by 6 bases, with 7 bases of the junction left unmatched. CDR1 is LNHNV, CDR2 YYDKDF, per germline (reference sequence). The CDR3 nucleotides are TGTGCCACCAGCGTAGACAGGGTTCTCGAGCAGTACGTC. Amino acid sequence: CATSVDRVLEQYV.

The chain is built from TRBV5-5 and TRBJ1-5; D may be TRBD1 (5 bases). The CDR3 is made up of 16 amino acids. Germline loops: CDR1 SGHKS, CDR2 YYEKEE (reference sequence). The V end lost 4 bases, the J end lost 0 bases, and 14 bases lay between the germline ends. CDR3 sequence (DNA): TGTGCCAGCAGCCCCTGGCAGGGCGGTAGCAATCAGCCCCAGCATTTT. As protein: CASSPWQGGSNQPQHF.